This T cell receptor (beta chain) came from a study of regulatory T cells in long-lasting Graves disease. Arm-PCR of CDR3 regions and iRepertoire HTBI primers were the basis on which TCR beta libraries were built. MiXCR was run by TCRdb on the multiplex PCR reads, yielding one entry per CDR3 protein. Counted here are a few hundred thousand distinct CDR3 sequences, approximately 15% occurring once; the ten biggest clones make up roughly 27%. Noted time point: newly diagnosed GD, antithyroid drugs for less than 3 months. Extracted RNA from PBMCs served as the source of the TCR library. In this sample, this clonotype turned up many times. A further study also used this sample, focusing on T cells in Graves' hyperthyroidism and ophthalmopathy.

The receptor was isolated from a middle-aged man with Graves disease. This sample comprised peripheral blood mononuclear cells (PBMCs), obtained at new diagnosis, from a patient treated with antithyroid drugs.

CDR3 sequence reads: CASSLAEGGETQYF. Here the CDR3 DNA reads TGTGCCAGCAGCTTAGCCGAGGGGGGGGAGACCCAGTACTTC. The chain uses TRBV7-9 and TRBJ2-5; D might be TRBD2 (7 bases). From germline, CDR1 is SEHNR and CDR2 FQNEAQ (reference sequence). CDR3 length: 14 amino acids. The ends were cut back, 0 bases at V and 5 bases at J, with 10 bases in the middle. The whole variable domain, remainder taken from reference TRBV7-9 and TRBJ2-5, is DTGVSQNPRHKITKRGQNVTFRCDPISEHNRLYWYRQTLGQGPEFLTYFQNEAQLEKSRLLSDRFSAERPKGSFSTLEIQRTEQGDSAMYLCASSLAEGGETQYFGPGTRLLVL.